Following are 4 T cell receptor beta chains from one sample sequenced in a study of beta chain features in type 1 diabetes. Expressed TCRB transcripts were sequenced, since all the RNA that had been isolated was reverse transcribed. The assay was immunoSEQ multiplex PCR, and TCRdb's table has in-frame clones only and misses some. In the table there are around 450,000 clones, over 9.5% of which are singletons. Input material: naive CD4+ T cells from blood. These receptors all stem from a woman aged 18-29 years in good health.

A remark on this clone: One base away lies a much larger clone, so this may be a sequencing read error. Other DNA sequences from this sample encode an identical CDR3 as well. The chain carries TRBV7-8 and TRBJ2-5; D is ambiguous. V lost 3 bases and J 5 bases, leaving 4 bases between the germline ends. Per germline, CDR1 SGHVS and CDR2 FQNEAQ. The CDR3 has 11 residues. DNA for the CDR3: TGTGCCAGCAGCTTCGGGGAGACCCAGTACTTC. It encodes CASSFGETQYF.

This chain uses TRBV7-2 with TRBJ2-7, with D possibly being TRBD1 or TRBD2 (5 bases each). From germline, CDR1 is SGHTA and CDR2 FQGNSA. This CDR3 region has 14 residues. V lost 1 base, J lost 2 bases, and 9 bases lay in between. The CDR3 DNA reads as TGTGCCAGCAGCTTAGAACCGGGGCCCTACGAGCAGTACGTC. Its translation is CASSLEPGPYEQYV.

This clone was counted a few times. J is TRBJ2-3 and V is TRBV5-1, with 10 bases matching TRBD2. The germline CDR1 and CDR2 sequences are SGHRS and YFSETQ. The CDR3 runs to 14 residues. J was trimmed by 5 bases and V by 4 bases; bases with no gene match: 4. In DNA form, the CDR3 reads TGCGCCAGCAGCCAGGGACTAGCGAGAGATACGCAGTATTTT. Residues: CASSQGLARDTQYF.

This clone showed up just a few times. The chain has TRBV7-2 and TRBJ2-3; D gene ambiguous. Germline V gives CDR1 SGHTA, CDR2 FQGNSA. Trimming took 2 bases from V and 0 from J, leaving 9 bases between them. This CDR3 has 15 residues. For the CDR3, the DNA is TGTGCCAGCAGCTTATCCGGGTCGAGCACAGATACGCAGTATTTT. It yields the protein CASSLSGSSTDTQYF. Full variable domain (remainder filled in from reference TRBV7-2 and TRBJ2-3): GAGVSQSPSNKVTEKGKDVELRCDPISGHTALYWYRQSLGQGLEFLIYFQGNSAPDKSGLPSDRFSAERTGGSVSTLTIQRTQQEDSAVYLCASSLSGSSTDTQYFGPGTRLTVL.